A single sample is the source of the 2 T cell receptor beta chains below, sequenced in a study of T-cell memory formation after mild COVID-19 (dated by TCRdb to the early 2020s). Preparation of the library involved 5' RACE. Sequencing used an Illumina NovaSeq 6000. TCRdb reprocessed the public reads (quality trimming at Q25 with fastp, clone calling with MiXCR) and kept in-frame beta chains. Here each entry gathers all rows of one CDR3 protein and keeps the most common genes and DNA. For this sample there are under 35,000 distinct CDR3 sequences; under 25% appear just once. Of the sample, 1.5% is held by the ten largest clones. Input material: PBMCs or a T cell subset sorted from them (not recorded which). All receptors derive from an adult who had mild COVID-19 (a few samples of this study predate the infection). The sample titles of this study are shuffled in the database, so cell type and time point are left out.

This clonotype has just a few counts. This chain links TRBV7-9 with TRBJ2-1; 8 bases line up with TRBD2. The CDR3 length is 15 residues. V was pared by 7 bases and J by 12 bases, with 17 bases of the junction left unmatched. Germline CDR1 reads SEHNR; CDR2 reads FQNEAQ (reference sequence). The CDR3 sequence is CASTQTGGPVDGQFF. In DNA form, the CDR3 reads TGTGCCAGCACCCAGACGGGAGGGCCTGTCGATGGGCAGTTCTTC.

This clonotype occurred a few times. This sequence joins TRBV4-3 and TRBJ1-4; 8 bases align to TRBD1. The CDR3 has 15 residues. The germline gives CDR1 LGHNA, CDR2 YSLEER. Germline trimming cut 0 bases from V and 10 bases from J; bases unmatched to any gene: 7. The DNA for the CDR3 is TGCGCCAGCAGCCAAGATCGGGCAGGGGGCCCAAAACTGTTTTTT. This gives the protein CASSQDRAGGPKLFF.